This note documents a single TCR beta chain sequence. Germline V CDR1 and CDR2: MNHEY, SMNVEV (reference sequence). V lost 6 bases, J lost 3 bases, and 9 bases stayed unmatched. The CDR3 has 17 residues. TCRdb's copy holds only in-frame clones and misses some; the assay was immunoSEQ multiplex PCR. The sample carries around 43,000 clones, about 89% recorded once. This sample was taken from a study of OX40 agonist ivuxolimab in advanced cancers. The wider study: Cancers in dose escalation were hepatocellular, melanoma, renal cell and head and neck.

V usage is TRBV27 and J usage is TRBJ2-2; TRBD1 matches at 11 bases. This TCR came from an adult with an advanced solid tumor such as melanoma, head and neck, liver or kidney cancer. This sample comprised CD4+ or CD8+ T cells sorted from blood, obtained in a trial of the OX40 agonist ivuxolimab. This chain's CDR3 is CASRNWTGGADTGELFF. CDR3 coding DNA: TGTGCCAGCAGGAACTGGACAGGGGGCGCGGACACCGGGGAGCTGTTTTTT.